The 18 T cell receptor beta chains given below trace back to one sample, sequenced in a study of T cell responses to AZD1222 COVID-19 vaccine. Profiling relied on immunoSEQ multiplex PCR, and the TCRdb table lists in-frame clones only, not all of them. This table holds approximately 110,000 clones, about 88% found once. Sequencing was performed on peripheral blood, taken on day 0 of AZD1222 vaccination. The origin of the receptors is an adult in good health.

This CDR3 is CASSLELGQPQHF. CDR3 in DNA: TGTGCCAGCAGCTTAGAGTTAGGGCAGCCCCAGCATTTT. This chain uses TRBV11-3 with TRBJ1-5, with D hard to call. The CDR3 extends over 13 amino acids. Germline values: CDR1 SGHNT, CDR2 YENEEA. Trimming cost V 0 bases and J 7 bases, with 7 bases left between them.

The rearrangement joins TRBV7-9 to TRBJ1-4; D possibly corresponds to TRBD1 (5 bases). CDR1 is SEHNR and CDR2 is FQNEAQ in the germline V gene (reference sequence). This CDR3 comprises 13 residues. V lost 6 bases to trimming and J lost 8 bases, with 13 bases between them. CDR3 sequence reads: CASSAAGYEKLFF. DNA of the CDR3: TGTGCCAGCAGTGCAGCAGGGTACGAAAAACTGTTTTTT.

CDR3 loop: CASSPAGNEQFF. Here the CDR3 DNA reads TGTGCCAGCAGCCCCGCGGGCAATGAGCAGTTCTTC. This chain links TRBV11-2 with TRBJ2-1; perhaps TRBD2 as D (5 bases). The CDR3 length is 12 residues. V was cut by 5 bases and J by 6 bases, with 8 bases left in between. Germline CDR1 and CDR2: SGHAT and FQNNGV.

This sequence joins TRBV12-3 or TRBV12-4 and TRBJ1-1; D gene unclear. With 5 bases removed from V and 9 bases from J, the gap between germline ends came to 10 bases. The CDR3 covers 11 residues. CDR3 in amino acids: CASSIGPKAFF. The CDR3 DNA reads TGTGCCAGCAGTATCGGGCCAAAAGCTTTCTTT.

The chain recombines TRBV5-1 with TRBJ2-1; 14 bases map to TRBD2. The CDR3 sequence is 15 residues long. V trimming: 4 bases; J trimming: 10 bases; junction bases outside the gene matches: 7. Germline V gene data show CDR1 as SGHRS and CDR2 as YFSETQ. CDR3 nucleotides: TGCGCCAGCAGCGTGACTAGCGGGAGGGCCGGGGAGCAGTTCTTC. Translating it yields CASSVTSGRAGEQFF.

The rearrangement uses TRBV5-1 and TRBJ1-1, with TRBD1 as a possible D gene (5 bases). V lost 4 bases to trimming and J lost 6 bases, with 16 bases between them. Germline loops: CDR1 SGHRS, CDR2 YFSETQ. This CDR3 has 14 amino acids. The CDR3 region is CASSPRVGGPEAFF. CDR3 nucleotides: TGCGCCAGCAGCCCCAGGGTCGGGGGTCCTGAAGCTTTCTTT.

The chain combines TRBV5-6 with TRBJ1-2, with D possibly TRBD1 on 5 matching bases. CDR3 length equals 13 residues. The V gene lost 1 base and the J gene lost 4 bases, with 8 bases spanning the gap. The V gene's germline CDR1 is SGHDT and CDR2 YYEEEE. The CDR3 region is CASSLWGGYGYTF. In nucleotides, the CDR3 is TGTGCCAGCAGCTTGTGGGGGGGCTATGGCTACACCTTC.

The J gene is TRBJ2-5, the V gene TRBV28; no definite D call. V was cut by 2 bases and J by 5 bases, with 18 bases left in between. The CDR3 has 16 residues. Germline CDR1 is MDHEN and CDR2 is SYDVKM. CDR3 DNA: TGTGCCAGCAGTTTAAATCCGCGCGCGCCCAGGGAGACCCAGTACTTC. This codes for CASSLNPRAPRETQYF.

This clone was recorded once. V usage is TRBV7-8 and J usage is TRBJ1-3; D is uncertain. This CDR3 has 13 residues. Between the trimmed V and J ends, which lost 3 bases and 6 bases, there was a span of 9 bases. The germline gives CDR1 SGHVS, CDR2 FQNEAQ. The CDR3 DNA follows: TGTGCCAGCAGCTTTCCCCTTCAAAACACCATATATTTT. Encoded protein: CASSFPLQNTIYF.

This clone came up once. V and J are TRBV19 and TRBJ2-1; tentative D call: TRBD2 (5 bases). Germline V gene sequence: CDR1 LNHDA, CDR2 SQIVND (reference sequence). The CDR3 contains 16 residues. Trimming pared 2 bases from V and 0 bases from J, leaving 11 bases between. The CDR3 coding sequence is TGTGCCAGTAGTATAATATCCGGGAACTCCTACAATGAGCAGTTCTTC. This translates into CASSIISGNSYNEQFF.

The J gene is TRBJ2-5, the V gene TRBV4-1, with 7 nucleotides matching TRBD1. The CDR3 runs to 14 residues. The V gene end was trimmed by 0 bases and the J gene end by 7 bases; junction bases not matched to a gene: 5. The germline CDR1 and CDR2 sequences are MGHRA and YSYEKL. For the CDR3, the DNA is TGCGCCAGCAGCCAAGAAGGCCACAGGGGGACCCAGTACTTC. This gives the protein CASSQEGHRGTQYF.

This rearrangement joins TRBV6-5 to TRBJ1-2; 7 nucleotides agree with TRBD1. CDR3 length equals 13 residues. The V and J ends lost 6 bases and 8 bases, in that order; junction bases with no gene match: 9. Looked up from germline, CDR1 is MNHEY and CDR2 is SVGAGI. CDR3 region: CASSPDRARGYTF. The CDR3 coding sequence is TGTGCCAGCAGCCCCGACAGGGCTCGGGGCTACACCTTC.

In DNA, the CDR3 is TGTGCCAGCAGCTTAGCCCGCACTGAAGCTTTCTTT. Translated: CASSLARTEAFF. The chain combines TRBV11-3 with TRBJ1-1; no clear D gene. The CDR3 sequence is 12 residues long. Trimming took off 1 base at V and 4 bases at J, with 4 bases between the two ends. CDR1 and CDR2 (germline): SGHNT, YENEEA.

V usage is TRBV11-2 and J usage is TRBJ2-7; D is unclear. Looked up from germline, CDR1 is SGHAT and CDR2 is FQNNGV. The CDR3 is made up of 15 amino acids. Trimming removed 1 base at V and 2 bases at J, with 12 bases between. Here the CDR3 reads CASSLGRILTYEQYF. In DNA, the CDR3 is TGTGCCAGCAGCTTAGGGCGGATACTTACCTACGAGCAGTACTTC.

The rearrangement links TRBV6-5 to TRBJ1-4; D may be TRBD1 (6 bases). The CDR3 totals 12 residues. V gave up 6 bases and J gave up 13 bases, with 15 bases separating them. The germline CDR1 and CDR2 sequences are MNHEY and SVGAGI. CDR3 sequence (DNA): TGTGCCAGCAGGGAGACAGGAAGGATACTGTTTTTT. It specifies CASRETGRILFF.

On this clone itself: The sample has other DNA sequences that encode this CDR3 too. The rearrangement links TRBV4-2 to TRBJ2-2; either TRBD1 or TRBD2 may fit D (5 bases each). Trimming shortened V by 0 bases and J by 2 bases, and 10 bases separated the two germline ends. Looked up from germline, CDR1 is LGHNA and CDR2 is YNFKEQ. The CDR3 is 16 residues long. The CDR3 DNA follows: TGTGCCAGCAGCCAAGATGGAGGACACAACACCGGGGAGCTGTTTTTT. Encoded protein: CASSQDGGHNTGELFF.

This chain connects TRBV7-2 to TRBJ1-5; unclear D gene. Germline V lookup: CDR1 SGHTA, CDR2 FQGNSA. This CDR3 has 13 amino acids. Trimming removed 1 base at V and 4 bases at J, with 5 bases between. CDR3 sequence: CASSLDLNQPQHF. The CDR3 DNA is TGTGCCAGCAGCTTAGATTTAAATCAGCCCCAGCATTTT.

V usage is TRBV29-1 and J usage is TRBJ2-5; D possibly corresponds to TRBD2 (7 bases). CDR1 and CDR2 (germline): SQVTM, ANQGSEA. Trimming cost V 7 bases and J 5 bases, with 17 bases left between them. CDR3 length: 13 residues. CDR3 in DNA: TGCAGCGGCGTTCGGGGGGCCGGGGAGACCCAGTACTTC. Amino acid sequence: CSGVRGAGETQYF. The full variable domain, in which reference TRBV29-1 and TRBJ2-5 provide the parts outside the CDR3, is SAVISQKPSRDICQRGTSLTIQCQVDSQVTMMFWYRQQPGQSLTLIATANQGSEATYESGFVIDKFPISRPNLTFSTLTVSNMSPEDSSIYLCSGVRGAGETQYFGPGTRLLVL.